Following are 29 T cell receptor beta chains from one sample sequenced in a study of glioma-infiltrating T cells after dendritic cell vaccination. This sample's time point: after dendritic cell vaccination, including at tumor progression/relapse. Data came from immunoSEQ multiplex PCR; TCRdb stores just in-frame clones and leaves some out. The sample holds about 82,000 clones, roughly 80% seen once. The sample was blood, taken after dendritic cell vaccination. The receptor set was obtained from a human donor with glioblastoma.

The chain has TRBV19 and TRBJ1-2; D unresolved. Germline V gives CDR1 LNHDA, CDR2 SQIVND (reference sequence). CDR3 length: 13 amino acids. The V end was cut by 6 bases, the J end by 4 bases, with 12 bases between. This CDR3 is CASRLTGVYGYTF. CDR3 in DNA: TGTGCCAGTAGGTTGACTGGTGTCTATGGCTACACCTTC.

The J gene is TRBJ1-6, the V gene TRBV5-6, with TRBD1 matching over 7 bases. V lost 4 bases, J lost 5 bases, and 9 bases stayed unmatched. The CDR3 totals 16 residues. The germline V gene encodes CDR1 SGHDT and CDR2 YYEEEE. The CDR3 here is CASSPIGTADNSPLHF. DNA for the CDR3: TGTGCCAGCAGCCCAATCGGGACAGCAGATAATTCACCCCTCCACTTT.

The rearrangement joins TRBV5-1 to TRBJ1-1; 9 bases align to TRBD1. CDR3 size: 14 residues. V was pared by 4 bases and J by 11 bases, with 12 bases of the junction left unmatched. CDR1 is SGHRS, CDR2 YFSETQ, per germline. This CDR3 is CASSPGTGNTGAFF. The DNA of the CDR3 is TGCGCCAGCAGCCCCGGGACAGGGAACACTGGGGCTTTCTTT.

The rearrangement joins TRBV2 to TRBJ1-5; D may be TRBD1 (5 bases). V dropped 4 bases and J dropped 2 bases, with 12 bases sitting between them. Germline CDR1 is SNHLY and CDR2 is FYNNEI. The CDR3 runs to 15 residues. The CDR3 here is CASSVKGGGNQPQHF. The DNA of the CDR3 is TGTGCCAGCAGTGTTAAGGGAGGGGGCAATCAGCCCCAGCATTTT.

V is TRBV9 and J is TRBJ1-6; D is unclear. Trimming cost V 1 base and J 5 bases, with 7 bases left between them. Germline V gene data show CDR1 as SGDLS and CDR2 as YYNGEE. This CDR3 is built from 14 residues. As DNA, the CDR3 is TGTGCCAGCAGCGTAAGACTTAATAATTCACCCCTCCACTTT. Translated: CASSVRLNNSPLHF.

The chain joins TRBV2 to TRBJ1-6, with D hard to call. The CDR3 is made up of 18 amino acids. Germline V CDR1 and CDR2: SNHLY, FYNNEI. V was cut by 1 base and J by 0 bases, with 13 bases left in between. The CDR3 region is CASSEGPATSSYNSPLHF. In DNA, the CDR3 is TGTGCCAGCAGTGAAGGCCCTGCAACTAGCTCCTATAATTCACCCCTCCACTTT.

The genes are TRBV7-6 and TRBJ1-5; D gene ambiguous. The CDR3 spans 13 residues. Germline V lookup: CDR1 SGHVS, CDR2 FNYEAQ. Trimming pared 5 bases from V and 3 bases from J, leaving 8 bases between. As DNA, the CDR3 is TGTGCCAGCAGCCCCACTAACAATCAGCCCCAGCATTTT. This codes for CASSPTNNQPQHF. The entire variable domain, with the rest obtained from reference TRBV7-6 and TRBJ1-5, is as follows: GAGVSQSPRYKVTKRGQDVALRCDPISGHVSLYWYRQALGQGPEFLTYFNYEAQQDKSGLPNDRFSAERPEGSISTLTIQRTEQRDSAMYRCASSPTNNQPQHFGDGTRLSIL.

The chain recombines TRBV19 with TRBJ2-1; 8 nucleotides agree with TRBD2. Germline V CDR1 and CDR2: LNHDA, SQIVND (reference sequence). This CDR3 region has 12 residues. V lost 6 bases, J lost 9 bases, and 4 bases stayed unmatched. The CDR3 DNA is TGTGCCAGTAGAACGGGGGGGCCTGAGCAGTTCTTC. This sequence encodes CASRTGGPEQFF.

The chain recombines TRBV18 with TRBJ1-6, with 8 nucleotides matching TRBD1. CDR1 is KGHSH and CDR2 is LQKENI in the germline V gene. The V gene end was trimmed by 8 bases and the J gene end by 8 bases; junction bases not matched to a gene: 5. The CDR3 sequence is 13 residues long. CDR3 residues: CASKTGEDSPLHF. CDR3 bases: TGTGCCAGCAAGACAGGGGAAGATTCACCCCTCCACTTT.

This clone appeared a few times. The V gene is TRBV7-2, the J gene TRBJ2-5; TRBD1 might be the D (5 bases). The J call is in doubt because the DNA end fits TRBJ2-7 better. The germline V gene encodes CDR1 SGHTA and CDR2 FQGNSA. This CDR3 spans 16 amino acids. CDR3 coding DNA: TGTGCCAGCAGCTTAGGGTGGCGGCCAGGGATCTACGAGCAGTACTTC. Protein product: CASSLGWRPGIYEQYF.

The chain is built from TRBV2 and TRBJ1-1; D not resolved. The CDR3 is 12 residues long. The germline V gene has CDR1 SNHLY and CDR2 FYNNEI. V gave up 3 bases and J gave up 1 base, with 3 bases separating them. The chain's CDR3 is CASSDSNTEAFF. The DNA for the CDR3 is TGTGCCAGCAGTGACTCGAACACTGAAGCTTTCTTT. The whole variable domain, filled in from reference TRBV2 and TRBJ1-1, reads EPEVTQTPSHQVTQMGQEVILRCVPISNHLYFYWYRQILGQKVEFLVSFYNNEISEKSEIFDDQFSVERPDGSNFTLKIRSTKLEDSAMYFCASSDSNTEAFFGQGTRLTVV.

The chain joins TRBV29-1 to TRBJ2-1, with TRBD1 matching 8 bases. Per the germline V gene, CDR1 is SQVTM and CDR2 is ANQGSEA. The CDR3 totals 15 residues. The V segment lost 3 bases and the J segment 4 bases; nucleotides outside the gene matches: 8. CDR3: CSVEGLRDRYNEQFF. CDR3 sequence (DNA): TGCAGCGTTGAGGGTCTCCGGGACAGGTACAATGAGCAGTTCTTC.

This chain uses TRBV6-5 with TRBJ1-6; no clear D. There are 14 residues in the CDR3. Germline loops: CDR1 MNHEY, CDR2 SVGAGI. Trimming took off 3 bases at V and 7 bases at J, with 10 bases between the two ends. CDR3: CASSYQRENSPLHF. The CDR3 DNA sequence: TGTGCCAGCAGTTATCAACGGGAAAATTCACCCCTCCACTTT.

This clone has more than one count but fewer than ten. The gene calls are TRBV6-5 and TRBJ2-2, with 7 positions matching TRBD1. Trimming cost V 0 bases and J 6 bases; bases outside gene matches: 4. Germline assignment: CDR1 MNHEY and CDR2 SVGAGI. CDR3 length: 15 residues. As DNA, the CDR3 is TGTGCCAGCAGTTACTCGACAGGGTTCGCCGGGGAGCTGTTTTTT. This sequence encodes CASSYSTGFAGELFF.

V usage is TRBV7-2 and J usage is TRBJ2-1; the match to TRBD2 covers 7 bases. Germline trimming cut 0 bases from V and 5 bases from J; bases unmatched to any gene: 4. Germline V gene lookup returns CDR1 SGHTA and CDR2 FQGNSA. The CDR3 extends over 15 amino acids. The DNA of the CDR3 is TGTGCCAGCAGCTTAGCTGGTCTAGCGGACAATGAGCAGTTCTTC. This sequence encodes CASSLAGLADNEQFF.

J is TRBJ1-1 and V is TRBV12-5; D remains ambiguous. Trimming took off 2 bases at V and 11 bases at J, with 21 bases between the two ends. The CDR3 has 15 residues. Germline V CDR1 and CDR2: LGHNT, FRNRAP. CDR3 sequence (DNA): TGTGCTAGTGGTTTGAAAACCGGGAAGAAGGGAAAGGCTTTCTTT. Translated: CASGLKTGKKGKAFF.

The chain recombines TRBV11-2 with TRBJ2-7; 9 bases align to TRBD1. J was trimmed by 5 bases and V by 5 bases; bases with no gene match: 4. Germline CDR1 and CDR2: SGHAT and FQNNGV. CDR3 length: 13 residues. The CDR3 region is CASSRDRDDEQYF. CDR3 bases: TGTGCCAGCAGCCGGGACAGGGACGACGAGCAGTACTTC.

The chain combines TRBV7-9 with TRBJ1-1; 8 bases fit TRBD1. CDR3 length equals 14 residues. V trimming: 1 base; J trimming: 6 bases; junction bases outside the gene matches: 4. The germline CDR1 and CDR2 sequences are SEHNR and FQNEAQ (reference sequence). CDR3 sequence reads: CASSLVQGAAEAFF. DNA of the CDR3: TGTGCCAGCAGCTTAGTGCAGGGGGCCGCTGAAGCTTTCTTT.

V usage is TRBV6-5 and J usage is TRBJ1-4, with a possible D match to TRBD1 (5 bases). CDR3 length equals 14 residues. Germline lookup yields CDR1 MNHEY and CDR2 SVGAGI. Trimming removed 5 bases from V and 0 bases from J, with 7 bases in between. The CDR3 protein is CASSKTATNEKLFF. The CDR3 DNA reads as TGTGCCAGCAGTAAGACAGCAACTAATGAAAAACTGTTTTTT.

This chain connects TRBV29-1 to TRBJ1-1, with D unclear. CDR3 length: 11 amino acids. Trimming cost V 4 bases and J 4 bases, with 7 bases left between them. CDR1 is SQVTM and CDR2 is ANQGSEA in the germline V gene. The CDR3: CSVVPSTEAFF. The CDR3 nucleotides are TGCAGCGTTGTCCCTAGCACTGAAGCTTTCTTT.

The chain combines TRBV9 with TRBJ2-7; possible D gene TRBD1, 6 bases. V lost 0 bases to trimming and J lost 3 bases, with 10 bases between them. Germline CDR1 SGDLS, CDR2 YYNGEE. This CDR3 has 14 amino acids. The CDR3 loop is CASSVAGDGYEQYF. The CDR3 coding sequence is TGTGCCAGCAGCGTAGCAGGGGACGGCTACGAGCAGTACTTC.

The chain links TRBV16 to TRBJ1-5, with TRBD1 identical over 12 bases. CDR1 and CDR2 (germline): KGHSY, FQNENV. CDR3 length equals 15 residues. The V and J ends lost 3 bases and 6 bases, in that order; junction bases with no gene match: 3. In DNA form, the CDR3 reads TGTGCCAGCAGCCAGGGACAGGGGGCCGGTCAGCCCCAGCATTTT. This sequence encodes CASSQGQGAGQPQHF.

This clone was seen just once. V gene TRBV6-1 combines with J gene TRBJ2-5; unclear D gene. Germline CDR1 and CDR2: MNHNS and SASEGT. The ends were cut back, 5 bases at V and 0 bases at J, with 7 bases in the middle. The CDR3 loop spans 13 amino acids. The CDR3 here is CASSTRYQETQYF. CDR3 in DNA: TGTGCCAGCAGTACCCGGTACCAAGAGACCCAGTACTTC.

This clone has only a few counts. Other DNA sequences from this sample encode an identical CDR3 as well. This rearrangement joins TRBV4-1 to TRBJ1-5; no clear D. The V gene lost 4 bases and the J gene lost 3 bases, with 10 bases spanning the gap. The CDR3 covers 14 residues. Germline V gives CDR1 MGHRA, CDR2 YSYEKL. CDR3 DNA: TGCGCCAGCAGCCCCCGGAGGGACAATCAGCCCCAGCATTTT. This encodes CASSPRRDNQPQHF.

This clone came up a few times. The gene calls are TRBV10-3 and TRBJ2-7; 12 bases are a match to TRBD2. Germline lookup yields CDR1 ENHRY and CDR2 SYGVKD. CDR3 length equals 16 residues. V gave up 0 bases and J gave up 1 base; unmatched junction bases: 1. The DNA for the CDR3 is TGTGCCATCAGTGAGTCGACTAGCGGGGGATCCTACGAGCAGTACTTC. Translation gives CAISESTSGGSYEQYF.

The chain recombines TRBV5-6 with TRBJ1-5; D remains ambiguous. Germline assignment: CDR1 SGHDT and CDR2 YYEEEE. V lost 4 bases and J 1 base, leaving 15 bases between the germline ends. The CDR3 length is 16 residues. The DNA for the CDR3 is TGTGCCAGCAGCCGGAGAACGGAGCGAAGCAATCAGCCCCAGCATTTT. The encoded protein is CASSRRTERSNQPQHF. The full variable domain, in which reference TRBV5-6 and TRBJ1-5 provide the parts outside the CDR3, is DAGVTQSPTHLIKTRGQQVTLRCSPKSGHDTVSWYQQALGQGPQFIFQYYEEEERQRGNFPDRFSGHQFPNYSSELNVNALLLGDSALYLCASSRRTERSNQPQHFGDGTRLSIL.

CDR3 nucleotide sequence: TGTGCCAGCGGACTAGCGGGGAACAATGAGCAGTTCTTC. Encoded protein: CASGLAGNNEQFF. The chain recombines TRBV2 with TRBJ2-1; 12 bases line up with TRBD2. Trimming took 8 bases from V and 5 from J; bases not matched to a gene: 1. In germline, CDR1 is SNHLY, CDR2 FYNNEI. This CDR3 is 13 amino acids long.

The CDR3 reads CASSIQGGRTEAFF. The CDR3 region has the DNA TGTGCCAGCAGCATACAGGGAGGGAGGACTGAAGCTTTCTTT. The chain carries TRBV27 and TRBJ1-1, with D perhaps TRBD1 (6 bases). Germline assignment: CDR1 MNHEY and CDR2 SMNVEV (reference sequence). The V end lost 6 bases, the J end lost 5 bases, and 16 bases lay between the germline ends. The CDR3 is made up of 14 amino acids.

V and J are TRBV2 and TRBJ2-6, with TRBD1 matching 8 bases. CDR1 and CDR2 (germline): SNHLY, FYNNEI. V gave up 4 bases and J gave up 4 bases; unmatched junction bases: 3. The length of the CDR3 is 15 residues. CDR3 sequence reads: CASSGQGLGANVLTF. CDR3 in DNA: TGTGCCAGCAGTGGACAGGGGCTAGGGGCCAACGTCCTGACTTTC.